These 20 T cell receptor beta chains were all obtained from the same sample, sequenced in a study of T cells in Graves' hyperthyroidism and ophthalmopathy. Researchers amplified the TCR beta CDR3 regions from RNA transcripts. An initial round of RT-PCR targeting the TCR CDR3 relied on the HTBI primer set. TCRdb reanalysed the multiplex PCR reads using MiXCR and keeps one entry per CDR3 protein. The sample shows hundreds of thousands of distinct CDR3 sequences, about a third of them seen only once. The specimen sequenced was blood. The origin of the receptors is a woman in her thirties or forties with Graves' hyperthyroidism.

This clonotype was counted a few times. J is TRBJ1-1 and V is TRBV5-1; D not certain. Germline loops: CDR1 SGHRS, CDR2 YFSETQ. Trimming took off 4 bases at V and 0 bases at J, with 7 bases between the two ends. The CDR3 covers 13 residues. CDR3: CASSVLLNTEAFF. In DNA form, the CDR3 reads TGCGCCAGCAGCGTACTATTGAACACTGAAGCTTTCTTT.

Many counts were recorded for this clonotype. The genes are TRBV19 and TRBJ1-1; tentative D call: TRBD1 (6 bases). Germline-derived CDR1 and CDR2 are LNHDA and SQIVND (reference sequence). This CDR3 contains 14 residues. Trimming shortened V by 6 bases and J by 0 bases, and 11 bases separated the two germline ends. CDR3 DNA sequence: TGTGCCAGTAGCTACAGGGCCATGAACACTGAAGCTTTCTTT. Its translation is CASSYRAMNTEAFF.

This clonotype was recorded a few times. The rearrangement joins TRBV20-1 to TRBJ1-2; 8 nucleotides agree with TRBD1. The CDR3 sequence is 13 residues long. CDR1 and CDR2 (germline): DFQATT, SNEGSKA (reference sequence). V lost 3 bases and J lost 8; bases outside the gene matches: 8. CDR3 nucleotides: TGCAGTGCTAGTCCGCAGGGGGCGCGGGGCTACACCTTC. The encoded protein is CSASPQGARGYTF.

The rearrangement links TRBV9 to TRBJ1-4, with a possible D match to TRBD1 (5 bases). V lost 2 bases to trimming and J lost 5 bases, with 13 bases between them. CDR3 length: 15 amino acids. Germline V gene sequence: CDR1 SGDLS, CDR2 YYNGEE. The CDR3 nucleotides read TGTGCCAGCAGCGTCCAGGGACTGCAAAATGAAAAACTGTTTTTT. Protein sequence: CASSVQGLQNEKLFF.

There are many counts of this clonotype. The chain is built from TRBV10-3 and TRBJ1-5; 7 bases fit TRBD1. V lost 6 bases and J lost 0; bases outside the gene matches: 5. This CDR3 has 15 amino acids. CDR1 ENHRY and CDR2 SYGVKD come from the germline V gene. CDR3 nucleotide sequence: TGTGCCATCAGCGACAGGGATTATAGCAATCAGCCCCAGCATTTT. Protein sequence: CAISDRDYSNQPQHF.

This clonotype has just a few counts. The V call is TRBV20-1, the J call TRBJ2-5; D not resolved. The germline V gene has CDR1 DFQATT and CDR2 SNEGSKA (reference sequence). The CDR3 extends over 12 amino acids. The V end was cut by 6 bases, the J end by 0 bases, with 8 bases between. CDR3 sequence (DNA): TGCAGTGCCCCCGGGTACCAAGAGACCCAGTACTTC. Protein: CSAPGYQETQYF.

This sequence joins TRBV6-5 and TRBJ2-2; D gene uncertain. The V gene's germline CDR1 is MNHEY and CDR2 SVGAGI. V was cut by 6 bases and J by 0 bases, with 8 bases left in between. The CDR3 length is 14 residues. In nucleotides, the CDR3 is TGTGCCAGCAGAGAAAGCGCGAACACCGGGGAGCTGTTTTTT. Translating gives CASRESANTGELFF.

Many counts were recorded for this clonotype. The chain links TRBV10-3 to TRBJ1-6, with unresolved D. The germline gives CDR1 ENHRY, CDR2 SYGVKD. The CDR3 loop spans 16 amino acids. Trimming stripped 0 bases from V and 7 bases from J, with 13 bases between. CDR3 residues: CAISESAGPPNSPLHF. The DNA of the CDR3 is TGTGCCATCAGTGAGTCGGCCGGTCCCCCGAATTCACCCCTCCACTTT.

This clonotype was picked up many times. The V call is TRBV20-1, the J call TRBJ1-1; a weak D match, TRBD1 (6 bases). V lost 4 bases and J lost 3, with 15 bases in between. Germline lookup yields CDR1 DFQATT and CDR2 SNEGSKA (reference sequence). This CDR3 is 14 amino acids long. The CDR3 DNA reads TGCAGTGCTACCCACAGGGTGGTGGACACTGAAGCTTTCTTT. Amino acid sequence: CSATHRVVDTEAFF.

J is TRBJ2-3 and V is TRBV11-2; D gene unclear. The CDR3 has 15 amino acids. CDR1 and CDR2 (germline): SGHAT, FQNNGV. V was cut by 0 bases and J by 2 bases, with 9 bases left in between. This chain's CDR3 is CASSLDSGITDTQYF. The DNA for the CDR3 is TGTGCCAGCAGCTTAGACTCCGGTATCACAGATACGCAGTATTTT.

The table lists this clonotype with a few counts. V gene TRBV4-3 combines with J gene TRBJ1-2, with a weak D call TRBD1 (5 bases). V lost 0 bases, J lost 7 bases, and 18 bases lay in between. This CDR3 has 16 amino acids. Germline CDR1 and CDR2: LGHNA and YSLEER. This chain's CDR3 is CASSQDLGRGWGGYTF. The CDR3 DNA follows: TGCGCCAGCAGCCAAGATTTAGGTCGGGGGTGGGGTGGCTACACCTTC.

This clonotype was counted many times. The V call is TRBV15, the J call TRBJ1-2; D uncertain. Trimming shortened V by 5 bases and J by 4 bases, and 14 bases separated the two germline ends. Per germline, CDR1 LNHNV and CDR2 YYDKDF (reference sequence). CDR3 length: 14 residues. CDR3 nucleotide sequence: TGTGCCACCAGCTTCTCAAAAGGTGGCTATGGCTACACCTTC. Its protein product is CATSFSKGGYGYTF.

The chain links TRBV19 to TRBJ2-7, with 11 bases lining up with TRBD2. Germline V CDR1 and CDR2: LNHDA, SQIVND (reference sequence). Trimming removed 5 bases from V and 5 bases from J; junction bases left unmatched: 11. The CDR3 sequence is 16 residues long. The CDR3 protein is CASSPSSGRLRNEQYF. The CDR3 DNA is TGTGCCAGTAGTCCTTCTAGCGGGAGGCTTCGGAACGAGCAGTACTTC.

This chain links TRBV7-2 with TRBJ2-3, with 7 bases matching TRBD2. This CDR3 region has 15 residues. Germline values: CDR1 SGHTA, CDR2 FQGNSA. After removal of 5 bases from V and 2 bases from J, the junction contained 7 bases not matched to a gene. CDR3 residues: CASSARAGHTDTQYF. For the CDR3, the DNA is TGTGCCAGCAGCGCCCGAGCGGGGCACACAGATACGCAGTATTTT.

The sample holds many counts of this clonotype. This chain connects TRBV10-3 to TRBJ1-1; 11 bases agree with TRBD1. Germline CDR1 is ENHRY and CDR2 is SYGVKD. This CDR3 contains 15 residues. The ends lost 7 bases at V and 7 bases at J; junction bases unmatched: 11. The CDR3 DNA reads as TGTGCCATCAACACCGGGACAGGGGGAATCCTTGAAGCTTTCTTT. Protein product: CAINTGTGGILEAFF.

This clonotype was seen ten or more times. The chain has TRBV7-9 and TRBJ1-2; D unclear. The CDR3 has 12 amino acids. V was trimmed by 5 bases and J by 8 bases, leaving 12 bases between them. CDR1 and CDR2 from the germline V gene are SEHNR and FQNEAQ (reference sequence). The CDR3 protein is CASSPPGMGYTF. CDR3 nucleotide sequence: TGTGCCAGCAGCCCTCCGGGAATGGGCTACACCTTC. The whole variable domain, filled in from reference TRBV7-9 and TRBJ1-2, reads DTGVSQNPRHKITKRGQNVTFRCDPISEHNRLYWYRQTLGQGPEFLTYFQNEAQLEKSRLLSDRFSAERPKGSFSTLEIQRTEQGDSAMYLCASSPPGMGYTFGSGTRLTVV.

The chain recombines TRBV7-2 with TRBJ2-7; the match to TRBD1 covers 9 bases. Germline V gene lookup returns CDR1 SGHTA and CDR2 FQGNSA. There are 16 residues in the CDR3. V was pared by 3 bases and J by 0 bases, with 6 bases of the junction left unmatched. CDR3 coding DNA: TGTGCCAGCAGCTTCGATGGACAGGGGCCCTCCTACGAGCAGTACTTC. Its translation: CASSFDGQGPSYEQYF.

V usage is TRBV7-9 and J usage is TRBJ1-2; TRBD1 agrees at 7 bases. This CDR3 has 14 residues. The germline V gene encodes CDR1 SEHNR and CDR2 FQNEAQ (reference sequence). The V segment lost 6 bases and the J segment 2 bases; nucleotides outside the gene matches: 6. The CDR3 DNA reads TGTGCCAGCAGTTCGGGACAGCGAAACTATGGCTACACCTTC. Translated, it gives CASSSGQRNYGYTF.

This clonotype was observed at least ten times. This chain joins TRBV15 and TRBJ1-6; D ambiguous. Trimming took off 1 base at V and 6 bases at J, with 10 bases between the two ends. This CDR3 is built from 15 residues. The germline gives CDR1 LNHNV, CDR2 YYDKDF (reference sequence). As DNA, the CDR3 is TGTGCCACCAGCAGAGGACCGTGGTTTAATTCACCCCTCCACTTT. This sequence encodes CATSRGPWFNSPLHF.

This clonotype was picked up many times. J is TRBJ1-2 and V is TRBV12-3 or TRBV12-4, with D hard to call. V shed 6 bases and J shed 7 bases, with 9 bases lying between them. The CDR3 length is 11 residues. CDR3 sequence reads: CASSLGSGYTF. The CDR3, as DNA: TGTGCCAGCAGCTTGGGTAGTGGCTACACCTTC.